Below, 24 T cell receptor beta chains from the same sample are listed, as sequenced in a study of cytomegalovirus exposure and HLA in healthy donors. Assay used: immunoSEQ multiplex PCR; TCRdb lists only in-frame clones, some missing. The repertoire includes over 200,000 clones, 80% to 90% of them detected once, and roughly 2% sits in the top ten. The sample taken for sequencing was PBMCs. The receptors originated from a woman aged 18-29 years in good health and CMV-seropositive.

This clone showed up just once. The chain carries TRBV6-1 and TRBJ1-2, with TRBD1 as a possible D gene (5 bases). The CDR3 totals 12 residues. From germline, CDR1 is MNHNS and CDR2 SASEGT. Trimming removed 8 bases at V and 8 bases at J, with 15 bases between. The CDR3: CASQGGFRGYTF. The DNA of the CDR3 is TGTGCCAGCCAGGGAGGGTTCCGAGGCTACACCTTC.

The chain has TRBV4-1 and TRBJ2-5; 12 nucleotides agree with TRBD2. The CDR3 loop spans 16 amino acids. V lost 4 bases, J lost 0 bases, and 3 bases stayed unmatched. The germline V gene encodes CDR1 MGHRA and CDR2 YSYEKL. The CDR3 region has the DNA TGCGCCAGCAGCCCCGGGACTAGCGGGTACCAAGAGACCCAGTACTTC. Its protein is CASSPGTSGYQETQYF.

The chain uses TRBV9 and TRBJ2-7; the match to TRBD1 covers 7 bases. The CDR3 covers 16 residues. Germline V gene data show CDR1 as SGDLS and CDR2 as YYNGEE. Germline trimming cut 3 bases from V and 7 bases from J; bases unmatched to any gene: 16. This chain's CDR3 is CASSEGRWDSPFEQYF. The CDR3 DNA is TGTGCCAGCAGCGAGGGTCGGTGGGACAGCCCTTTTGAGCAGTACTTC.

The V call is TRBV7-6, the J call TRBJ1-2, with 8 bases fitting TRBD1. This CDR3 has 14 residues. Germline values: CDR1 SGHVS, CDR2 FNYEAQ. V lost 5 bases, J lost 4 bases, and 6 bases stayed unmatched. CDR3 in DNA: TGTGCCAGCAGCCCCCCGGACAGGGCCTATGGCTACACCTTC. This sequence encodes CASSPPDRAYGYTF.

The genes are TRBV4-2 and TRBJ2-1; 10 nucleotides align to TRBD2. CDR1 and CDR2 (germline): LGHNA, YNFKEQ. This CDR3 is 16 amino acids long. J lost 9 bases, V lost 2 bases, and 10 bases had no gene match. The CDR3: CASSQLYKREGIEQFF. In nucleotides, the CDR3 is TGTGCCAGCAGCCAACTTTACAAGCGGGAGGGAATTGAGCAGTTCTTC.

V usage is TRBV28 and J usage is TRBJ2-2; possibly TRBD1 for D (6 bases). Germline V gene lookup returns CDR1 MDHEN and CDR2 SYDVKM. The CDR3 is 13 residues long. With 6 bases removed from V and 6 bases from J, the gap between germline ends came to 11 bases. CDR3 amino acids: CASSPRGPGELFF. CDR3 DNA: TGTGCCAGCAGCCCCAGGGGCCCCGGGGAGCTGTTTTTT.

This chain's CDR3 is CASCSLAFKGKVNTEAFF. For the CDR3, the DNA is TGTGCCAGCTGCAGTTTAGCGTTTAAGGGTAAGGTAAACACTGAAGCTTTCTTT. The chain is built from TRBV28 and TRBJ1-1; D is ambiguous. This CDR3 has 18 residues. Trimming shortened V by 8 bases and J by 2 bases, and 27 bases separated the two germline ends. Germline V gene data show CDR1 as MDHEN and CDR2 as SYDVKM.

The chain couples TRBV2 to TRBJ2-7; perhaps TRBD2 as D (6 bases). The CDR3 is made up of 15 amino acids. CDR1 and CDR2 (germline): SNHLY, FYNNEI. The V gene lost 1 base and the J gene lost 7 bases, with 17 bases spanning the gap. This CDR3 is CASSEGVGGLGEQYF. In nucleotides, the CDR3 is TGTGCCAGCAGTGAAGGTGTGGGGGGTTTGGGGGAGCAGTACTTC.

This rearrangement joins TRBV5-5 to TRBJ2-7, with a tentative D call TRBD1 (5 bases). This CDR3 comprises 12 residues. The V and J ends lost 0 bases and 5 bases respectively, with 6 bases between them. CDR1 and CDR2 (germline): SGHKS, YYEKEE (reference sequence). In nucleotides, the CDR3 is TGTGCCAGCAGCTTGGGCAGGGACGAGCAGTACTTC. Translated, it gives CASSLGRDEQYF. Full variable domain (rest looked up from reference TRBV5-5 and TRBJ2-7): DAGVTQSPTHLIKTRGQQVTLRCSPISGHKSVSWYQQVLGQGPQFIFQYYEKEERGRGNFPDRFSARQFPNYSSELNVNALLLGDSALYLCASSLGRDEQYFGPGTRLTVT.

The CDR3 loop reads CASSLGLAGTYEQYF. For the CDR3, the DNA is TGTGCCAGCAGCCTCGGACTAGCGGGAACCTACGAGCAGTACTTC. V gene TRBV25-1 combines with J gene TRBJ2-7; 12 bases are shared with TRBD2. Germline lookup yields CDR1 MGHDK and CDR2 SYGVNS. Trimming at V came to 6 bases and at J to 2 bases, leaving 5 bases not matched to a gene. This CDR3 region has 15 residues.

In this sample, this clone turned up a few times. In nucleotides, the CDR3 is TGTGCCAGCAGGGCAAGCAATCAGCCCCAGCATTTT. Protein: CASRASNQPQHF. The V call is TRBV6-5, the J call TRBJ1-5; D is uncertain. CDR3 length: 12 residues. Germline assignment: CDR1 MNHEY and CDR2 SVGAGI. Trimming removed 6 bases from V and 1 base from J, with 4 bases in between.

V gene TRBV19 combines with J gene TRBJ1-1; tentatively, D is TRBD1 (6 bases). Trimming cost V 3 bases and J 8 bases, with 13 bases left between them. The CDR3 totals 13 residues. Germline CDR1 and CDR2: LNHDA and SQIVND (reference sequence). CDR3 sequence (DNA): TGTGCCAGTAGTATCGTCAGGGGAAAAGAAGCTTTCTTT. It specifies CASSIVRGKEAFF.

The chain carries TRBV19 and TRBJ2-7; TRBD2 agrees at 11 bases. The CDR3 consists of 15 residues. The J segment lost 2 bases and the V segment lost 3 bases, leaving 3 bases of the junction unmatched. The germline V gene has CDR1 LNHDA and CDR2 SQIVND (reference sequence). The CDR3 DNA reads as TGTGCCAGTAGTATCCGACTAGCGGGGCCCTACGAGCAGTACTTC. Residues: CASSIRLAGPYEQYF.

V and J are TRBV10-3 and TRBJ2-7, with 8 nucleotides matching TRBD2. This CDR3 is 16 amino acids long. The germline gives CDR1 ENHRY, CDR2 SYGVKD. Unmatched junction bases numbered 8, after V lost 3 bases and J lost 1 base. The CDR3 DNA reads TGTGCCATCAGTGACAGGGATAGCGGGGAGTCCTACGAGCAGTACTTC. Translating it yields CAISDRDSGESYEQYF.

A word on this clone: The same CDR3 also results from other DNA sequences found in this sample. The J gene is TRBJ2-7, the V gene TRBV28; unclear D gene. V was shortened by 6 bases and J by 4 bases, with 10 bases between the two germline ends. This CDR3 has 12 residues. Per the germline V gene, CDR1 is MDHEN and CDR2 is SYDVKM. CDR3 loop: CASSPYSYEQYF. The DNA for the CDR3 is TGTGCCAGCAGCCCGTACTCTTACGAGCAGTACTTC.

V and J are TRBV28 and TRBJ2-7; TRBD1 agrees at 9 bases. There are 13 residues in the CDR3. The trim removed 3 bases at V and 11 bases at J, leaving 8 bases unmatched. Per the germline V gene, CDR1 is MDHEN and CDR2 is SYDVKM. CDR3 nucleotides: TGTGCCAGCAGTTTTGGGACAGGGAGGACCGAGTACTTC. Protein: CASSFGTGRTEYF.

The chain has TRBV27 and TRBJ1-1, with D hard to call. CDR3 length: 14 amino acids. CDR1 is MNHEY and CDR2 is SMNVEV in the germline V gene (reference sequence). V lost 4 bases, J lost 3 bases, and 12 bases lay in between. The CDR3 coding sequence is TGTGCCAGCAGTTCCCCTGTATTTCACACTGAAGCTTTCTTT. Amino acid sequence: CASSSPVFHTEAFF.

The chain recombines TRBV15 with TRBJ2-7; D possibly corresponds to TRBD1 (6 bases). Germline CDR1 LNHNV, CDR2 YYDKDF (reference sequence). This CDR3 spans 14 amino acids. V was clipped by 4 bases and J by 1 base, with 11 bases between them. CDR3: CATSIRDNSYEQYF. In nucleotides, the CDR3 is TGTGCCACCAGCATCCGGGACAATTCCTACGAGCAGTACTTC.

The chain combines TRBV27 with TRBJ2-1, with a weak D call TRBD2 (6 bases). Per the germline V gene, CDR1 is MNHEY and CDR2 is SMNVEV (reference sequence). Trimming took off 2 bases at V and 2 bases at J, with 13 bases between the two ends. This CDR3 comprises 16 residues. CDR3 residues: CASSLAGNVPYNEQFF. The CDR3 DNA follows: TGTGCCAGCAGTTTAGCGGGAAATGTCCCCTACAATGAGCAGTTCTTC.

The CDR3 DNA is TGTGCCAGCAGGGGACAAACCTATAGCAATCAGCCCCAGCATTTT. It encodes CASRGQTYSNQPQHF. The rearrangement links TRBV2 to TRBJ1-5; D is possibly TRBD1 (6 bases). The CDR3 has 15 residues. Looked up from germline, CDR1 is SNHLY and CDR2 is FYNNEI. V was clipped by 6 bases and J by 0 bases, with 12 bases between them. Full variable domain (remainder filled in from reference TRBV2 and TRBJ1-5): EPEVTQTPSHQVTQMGQEVILRCVPISNHLYFYWYRQILGQKVEFLVSFYNNEISEKSEIFDDQFSVERPDGSNFTLKIRSTKLEDSAMYFCASRGQTYSNQPQHFGDGTRLSIL.

This chain uses TRBV13 with TRBJ2-7, with D perhaps matching TRBD2 (5 bases). This CDR3 is 15 amino acids long. The V end was cut by 2 bases, the J end by 2 bases, with 13 bases between. Germline V lookup: CDR1 PRHDT, CDR2 FYEKMQ (reference sequence). The CDR3 reads CASSLRPPGAYEQYF. CDR3 nucleotides: TGTGCCAGCAGCTTAAGGCCTCCCGGGGCCTACGAGCAGTACTTC.

The chain combines TRBV5-1 with TRBJ1-5; 7 positions match TRBD1. The J segment lost 0 bases and the V segment lost 4 bases, leaving 7 bases of the junction unmatched. The CDR3 is made up of 16 amino acids. CDR1 and CDR2 (germline): SGHRS, YFSETQ. Here the CDR3 DNA reads TGCGCCAGCAGCCCGGGGACAGCTAATAGCAATCAGCCCCAGCATTTT. Translation: CASSPGTANSNQPQHF.

This chain connects TRBV9 to TRBJ2-1; 7 nucleotides line up with TRBD2. This CDR3 comprises 17 residues. Germline values: CDR1 SGDLS, CDR2 YYNGEE. V shed 0 bases and J 7 bases; nucleotides not matched to a gene: 13. The CDR3 nucleotides read TGTGCCAGCAGCGTAGCAGTAGGAGGGGCTAGCGGTAATGAGCAGTTCTTC. Its translation: CASSVAVGGASGNEQFF. Drawing the rest from reference TRBV9 and TRBJ2-1, the complete variable domain is DSGVTQTPKHLITATGQRVTLRCSPRSGDLSVYWYQQSLDQGLQFLIQYYNGEERAKGNILERFSAQQFPDLHSELNLSSLELGDSALYFCASSVAVGGASGNEQFFGPGTRLTVL.

The J gene is TRBJ2-2, the V gene TRBV4-1, with D unclear. In germline, CDR1 is MGHRA, CDR2 YSYEKL. CDR3 length equals 15 residues. The V end was cut by 4 bases, the J end by 2 bases, with 11 bases between. CDR3 protein: CASSPRVSNTGELFF. CDR3 nucleotide sequence: TGCGCCAGCAGCCCCCGAGTGAGTAACACCGGGGAGCTGTTTTTT.